This entry lists 20 T cell receptor beta chains sequenced from one sample in a study of T cell responses to AZD1222 COVID-19 vaccine. The protocol was immunoSEQ multiplex PCR, while the TCRdb copy is restricted to in-frame clones and leaves out a portion. The repertoire holds about 140,000 clones, with under 95% as singletons. Here the sequenced sample was peripheral blood, taken on day 0 of AZD1222 vaccination. These receptors all come from an adult in good health.

The V and J genes are TRBV18 and TRBJ1-1; maybe TRBD1 (5 bases). The V end was cut by 3 bases, the J end by 3 bases, with 11 bases between. This CDR3 region has 14 residues. Germline V gives CDR1 KGHSH, CDR2 LQKENI. The CDR3 DNA is TGTGCCAGCTCACCTACAGGCTACGACACTGAAGCTTTCTTT. This codes for CASSPTGYDTEAFF.

The chain employs TRBV9 and TRBJ2-5; 10 nucleotides agree with TRBD1. J lost 1 base, V lost 4 bases, and 4 bases had no gene match. The germline gives CDR1 SGDLS, CDR2 YYNGEE. This CDR3 comprises 15 residues. CDR3 amino acids: CASSPRDRGQETQYF. For the CDR3, the DNA is TGTGCCAGCAGCCCCCGGGACAGGGGCCAAGAGACCCAGTACTTC.

This clone was detected only once. The gene calls are TRBV24-1 and TRBJ1-5, with D unresolved. The CDR3 totals 14 residues. Germline CDR1 KGHDR, CDR2 SFDVKD. V was pared by 2 bases and J by 7 bases, with 11 bases between. CDR3 in amino acids: CATSDSQSWQPQHF. The CDR3 DNA follows: TGTGCCACCAGTGATTCACAGTCCTGGCAGCCCCAGCATTTT.

The CDR3 DNA is TGTGCCAGCAGCAAACAGCCCCTTGGGGCTGGCTACGAGCAGTACTTC. Amino acid sequence: CASSKQPLGAGYEQYF. The chain links TRBV21-1 to TRBJ2-7; no DNA check was done on the table's D call, TRBD1. TRBV21-1 has pseudogene status. This CDR3 spans 16 amino acids.

This chain uses TRBV9 with TRBJ1-1, with 7 bases that match TRBD1. Germline V CDR1 and CDR2: SGDLS, YYNGEE. This CDR3 has 14 amino acids. The V gene end was trimmed by 3 bases and the J gene end by 1 base; junction bases not matched to a gene: 3. The CDR3: CASSEGQPNTEAFF. In DNA, the CDR3 is TGTGCCAGCAGCGAGGGACAGCCGAACACTGAAGCTTTCTTT.

The chain employs TRBV5-1 and TRBJ1-6; D call uncertain. Germline loops: CDR1 SGHRS, CDR2 YFSETQ. This CDR3 spans 17 amino acids. V dropped 4 bases and J dropped 0 bases, with 14 bases sitting between them. The CDR3 sequence is CASSAYPTSSYNSPLHF. In DNA, the CDR3 is TGCGCCAGCAGCGCCTATCCCACGAGCTCCTATAATTCACCCCTCCACTTT.

In regard to this clone: The sample contains more than one DNA sequence encoding this CDR3. The chain employs TRBV28 and TRBJ1-2; unclear D gene. The CDR3 has 12 amino acids. Germline V CDR1 and CDR2: MDHEN, SYDVKM. V shed 2 bases and J shed 4 bases, with 5 bases lying between them. As DNA, the CDR3 is TGTGCCAGCAGTTTACGGCTCTATGGCTACACCTTC. Its protein is CASSLRLYGYTF.

Here the CDR3 DNA reads TGTGCCAGCAGCAGTCGACAGTACTATGGCTACACCTTC. Protein product: CASSSRQYYGYTF. The chain uses TRBV3-1 (or the pseudogene TRBV3-2) and TRBJ1-2; the D gene is possibly TRBD1 (5 bases). Germline V gene data show CDR1 as LGHDT and CDR2 as YNNKEL (reference sequence). Trimming shortened V by 5 bases and J by 3 bases, and 10 bases separated the two germline ends. The length of the CDR3 is 13 residues.

The chain links TRBV24-1 to TRBJ1-6; D remains unclear. The CDR3 is 15 amino acids. Trimming left V 9 bases short and J 12 bases short, with 23 bases between. From germline, CDR1 is KGHDR and CDR2 SFDVKD. As DNA, the CDR3 is TGTGCCACCCCGGACGAGAGTCTGGGGATAGGACCCCTCCACTTT. Amino acids: CATPDESLGIGPLHF.

This sequence joins TRBV23-1 and TRBJ2-3, with TRBD2 matching 7 bases. TRBV23-1 is an ORF, and what it does is uncertain. The CDR3 is 12 residues long. The CDR3 DNA reads TGCGCTATCAGCGGGGACACAGATACGCAGTATTTT. Amino acids: CAISGDTDTQYF.

V and J are TRBV9 and TRBJ1-1; tentatively, D is TRBD1 (6 bases). Germline CDR1 SGDLS, CDR2 YYNGEE. The CDR3 totals 15 residues. V dropped 0 bases and J dropped 0 bases, with 9 bases sitting between them. This CDR3 is CASSVETGLNTEAFF. Here the CDR3 DNA reads TGTGCCAGCAGCGTAGAAACAGGGTTGAACACTGAAGCTTTCTTT.

This clone was found once. The chain uses TRBV4-1 and TRBJ1-4; no clear D. Trimming took off 1 base at V and 7 bases at J, with 10 bases between the two ends. Per germline, CDR1 MGHRA and CDR2 YSYEKL. The CDR3 is made up of 14 amino acids. The CDR3 here is CASSQVHAGEKLFF. The DNA for the CDR3 is TGCGCCAGCAGCCAAGTTCATGCTGGTGAAAAACTGTTTTTT.

V gene TRBV12-3 or TRBV12-4 combines with J gene TRBJ1-5; D call uncertain. The CDR3 runs 13 residues. Trimming removed 6 bases at V and 4 bases at J, with 10 bases between. DNA of the CDR3: TGTGCCAGCAGCTACCTTTGGAATCAGCCCCAGCATTTT. The encoded protein is CASSYLWNQPQHF.

The chain has TRBV28 and TRBJ2-1; 11 nucleotides line up with TRBD1. The CDR3 length is 14 residues. V gave up 6 bases and J gave up 8 bases; unmatched junction bases: 6. Germline V gene lookup returns CDR1 MDHEN and CDR2 SYDVKM. The CDR3 coding sequence is TGTGCCAGCAGCCGGGACAGGGGGAGGGATGAGCAGTTCTTC. Its protein product is CASSRDRGRDEQFF.

This clone was counted once. The genes are TRBV4-3 and TRBJ1-4; D perhaps matches TRBD1 (6 bases). The CDR3 has 13 residues. Trimming took off 3 bases at V and 9 bases at J, with 11 bases between the two ends. CDR1 and CDR2 (germline): LGHNA, YSLEER. The chain's CDR3 is CASSQGAGKKLFF. CDR3 coding DNA: TGCGCCAGCAGCCAGGGGGCGGGGAAAAAACTGTTTTTT.

This sequence joins TRBV5-1 and TRBJ2-5, with no clear D. This CDR3 region has 12 residues. Germline CDR1 SGHRS, CDR2 YFSETQ. Deletions cut 7 bases from V and 7 bases from J, with 14 bases between. The CDR3 DNA follows: TGCGCCAGCGCCGGTGGACCAGGGACCCAGTACTTC. This sequence encodes CASAGGPGTQYF.

This chain joins TRBV11-3 and TRBJ2-7; TRBD1 aligns across 7 bases. The CDR3 contains 15 residues. Germline assignment: CDR1 SGHNT and CDR2 YENEEA. J gave up 6 bases and V 5 bases, and 13 bases lay outside the gene matches. The CDR3 is CASSVYRGKPSEQYF. The CDR3 bases are TGTGCCAGCAGCGTATACAGGGGAAAACCCTCCGAGCAGTACTTC. The whole variable domain, filled in from reference TRBV11-3 and TRBJ2-7, reads EAGVVQSPRYKIIEKKQPVAFWCNPISGHNTLYWYLQNLGQGPELLIRYENEEAVDDSQLPKDRFSAERLKGVDSTLKIQPAELGDSAVYLCASSVYRGKPSEQYFGPGTRLTVT.

The genes are TRBV2 and TRBJ2-2, with a possible D match to TRBD1 (6 bases). Germline loops: CDR1 SNHLY, CDR2 FYNNEI. The V gene lost 8 bases and the J gene lost 1 base, with 20 bases spanning the gap. The CDR3 spans 17 residues. The CDR3 protein is CASQPGAGSGNTGELFF. CDR3 in DNA: TGTGCCAGCCAGCCAGGGGCAGGGAGCGGGAACACCGGGGAGCTGTTTTTT.

This clone was seen once. The genes are TRBV2 and TRBJ2-2; D is ambiguous. The V end lost 5 bases, the J end lost 10 bases, and 11 bases lay between the germline ends. CDR3 size: 12 residues. The germline V gene encodes CDR1 SNHLY and CDR2 FYNNEI. The CDR3 region has the DNA TGTGCCAGCAGTCGCGGATTGGAGGAGCTGTTTTTT. Translating gives CASSRGLEELFF.

Only one count was recorded for this clone. The chain combines TRBV27 with TRBJ2-3; no clear D gene. The CDR3 covers 15 residues. CDR1 and CDR2 (germline): MNHEY, SMNVEV (reference sequence). Trimming stripped 3 bases from V and 5 bases from J, with 15 bases between. CDR3 amino acids: CASSLSTYTLDTQYF. CDR3 in DNA: TGTGCCAGCAGTTTGTCGACATATACCCTAGATACGCAGTATTTT.